This paragraph covers one T cell receptor (beta chain) sequence. Antigen: not known. This specimen belongs to a study of T-cell memory formation after mild COVID-19. Overall study context: TCR clusters largely stayed donor specific.

General study findings and limits: CD4+ contracting clones lay mainly in CM and EM, CD8+ ones in EMRA. Clones that got smaller from day 15 to 85 had even CD4/CD8, while clones growing later tipped toward CD4+.

Germline V gene lookup returns CDR1 MNHEY and CDR2 SVGEGT. Trimming removed 5 bases at V and 0 bases at J, with 14 bases between. The length of the CDR3 is 16 residues. UMIs and sample barcodes were carried by the TCR alpha and TCR beta cDNA libraries that 5'RACE produced using constant-segment primers. TCRdb re-analysed the 5' RACE reads in MiXCR, keeping a single row per CDR3 protein. The data contain 250,000 to 300,000 distinct CDR3 sequences, roughly 16% of them singletons. Sequencing input: PBMCs or a T cell subset sorted from them (not recorded which). The chain employs TRBV6-2 or TRBV6-3 and TRBJ1-3; D remains ambiguous. This TCR derives from a young man who had mild COVID-19 (a few samples of this study predate the infection). Cell type and time point are not known. CDR3 DNA sequence: TGTGCCAGCAGTCGTGTCACCCCGGGCTCTGGAAACACCATATATTTT. Encoded protein: CASSRVTPGSGNTIYF.